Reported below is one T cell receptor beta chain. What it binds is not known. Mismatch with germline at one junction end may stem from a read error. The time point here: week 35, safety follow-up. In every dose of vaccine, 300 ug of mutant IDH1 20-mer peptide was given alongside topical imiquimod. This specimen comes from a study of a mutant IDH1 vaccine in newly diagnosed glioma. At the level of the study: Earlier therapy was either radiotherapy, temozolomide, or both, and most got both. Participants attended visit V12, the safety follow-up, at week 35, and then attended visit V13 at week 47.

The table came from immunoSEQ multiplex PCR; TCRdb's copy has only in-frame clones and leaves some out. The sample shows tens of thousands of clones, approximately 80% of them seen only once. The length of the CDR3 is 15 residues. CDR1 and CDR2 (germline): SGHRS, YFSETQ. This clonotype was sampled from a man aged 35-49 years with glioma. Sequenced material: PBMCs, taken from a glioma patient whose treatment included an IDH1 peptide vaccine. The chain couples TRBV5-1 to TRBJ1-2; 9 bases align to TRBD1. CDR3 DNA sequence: TGTGCCAGCAGCTTGGCCTGGACAGGGGTCGGTGGCTACACCTTC. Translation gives CASSLAWTGVGGYTF. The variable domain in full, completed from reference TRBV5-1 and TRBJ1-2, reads KAGVTQTPRYLIKTRGQQVTLSCSPISGHRSVSWYQQTPGQGLQFLFEYFSETQRNKGNFPGRFSGRQFSNSRSEMNVSTLELGDSALYLCASSLAWTGVGGYTFGSGTRLTVV.